Below are 23 T cell receptor beta chains sequenced from a single sample in a study of CD8+CD57+ T cells in acquired aplastic anemia. An expansion of CD8+CD57+ cells by flow cytometry had been shown in patients chosen for sequencing. Profiles of TCR beta VDJ and CDR3 were generated from a genomic DNA template. MiXCR was run by TCRdb on the reads, yielding one entry per CDR3 protein. The sample carries about 160,000 distinct CDR3 sequences, around 48% recorded once. What was sequenced was sorted CD4+, CD8+, or CD8+CD57+ T cells (not recorded which) from PBMCs. These receptors were taken from a human donor with aplastic anemia.

The chain links TRBV10-3 to TRBJ2-1, with a tentative D call TRBD2 (5 bases). The germline V and J ends were trimmed by 0 bases and 10 bases, with 7 bases remaining between them. CDR3 length: 12 amino acids. Looked up from germline, CDR1 is ENHRY and CDR2 is SYGVKD. CDR3 in amino acids: CAISESRGEQFF. The CDR3, as DNA: TGTGCCATCAGTGAGTCCCGGGGAGAGCAGTTCTTC.

This clonotype appeared once. Given the absence of the conserved phenylalanine or tryptophan at the CDR3 end, a read error is likely. The V call is TRBV20-1, the J call TRBJ2-7; TRBD2 agrees at 9 bases. The CDR3 sequence is 13 residues long. V shed 8 bases, J shed 2 bases, and the junction held 7 bases outside the gene matches. Germline V gene data show CDR1 as DFQATT and CDR2 as SNEGSKA (reference sequence). The CDR3 protein is CSCRTSETYEQYS. In DNA form, the CDR3 reads TGCAGTTGCAGGACTAGCGAGACCTACGAGCAGTACTCC.

The J gene is TRBJ2-7, the V gene TRBV5-1, with a possible D match to TRBD1 (5 bases). Trimming removed 0 bases from V and 9 bases from J, with 7 bases in between. The germline CDR1 and CDR2 sequences are SGHRS and YFSETQ. This CDR3 region has 11 residues. This chain's CDR3 is CASSLGQGQYF. The DNA of the CDR3 is TGCGCCAGCAGCTTGGGGCAGGGGCAGTACTTC.

The table lists this clonotype with many counts. J is TRBJ1-1 and V is TRBV4-1; D is undetermined. In germline, CDR1 is MGHRA, CDR2 YSYEKL. With 2 bases removed from V and 3 bases from J, the gap between germline ends came to 7 bases. The CDR3 contains 13 residues. CDR3 loop: CASSQLDDTEAFF. As DNA, the CDR3 is TGCGCCAGCAGCCAATTGGACGACACTGAAGCTTTCTTT.

This clonotype was observed at least ten times. The rearrangement joins TRBV4-3 to TRBJ2-6; D is unclear. CDR3 length equals 15 residues. Trimming removed 0 bases at V and 0 bases at J, with 3 bases between. Per germline, CDR1 LGHNA and CDR2 YSLEER. The CDR3 DNA sequence: TGCGCCAGCAGCCAAGAGCCCTCTGGGGCCAACGTCCTGACTTTC. Translating it yields CASSQEPSGANVLTF.

This rearrangement joins TRBV7-2 to TRBJ1-1; TRBD1 aligns across 7 bases. This CDR3 spans 13 amino acids. The germline gives CDR1 SGHTA, CDR2 FQGNSA. V lost 4 bases and J lost 4; bases outside the gene matches: 3. The CDR3: CASSSTGATEAFF. For the CDR3, the DNA is TGTGCCAGCAGCTCTACAGGGGCCACTGAAGCTTTCTTT.

This clonotype was observed once. The chain couples TRBV2 to TRBJ2-3; 9 bases fit TRBD1. Germline CDR1 and CDR2: SNHLY and FYNNEI. The CDR3 totals 12 residues. After removal of 5 bases from V and 10 bases from J, the junction contained 4 bases not matched to a gene. The CDR3 here is CASSPTGGSQYF. The CDR3 nucleotides read TGTGCCAGCAGTCCCACAGGGGGCTCGCAGTATTTT.

The V call is TRBV19, the J call TRBJ1-2; TRBD1 is a possible D gene (6 bases). This CDR3 is 13 amino acids long. V was shortened by 6 bases and J by 4 bases, with 12 bases between the two germline ends. Germline-derived CDR1 and CDR2 are LNHDA and SQIVND (reference sequence). The CDR3 here is CASRGDTFYGYTF. CDR3 bases: TGTGCCAGTAGGGGGGACACATTCTATGGCTACACCTTC. Full variable domain (remainder filled in from reference TRBV19 and TRBJ1-2): DGGITQSPKYLFRKEGQNVTLSCEQNLNHDAMYWYRQDPGQGLRLIYYSQIVNDFQKGDIAEGYSVSREKKESFPLTVTSAQKNPTAFYLCASRGDTFYGYTFGSGTRLTVV.

The chain joins TRBV20-1 to TRBJ2-7, with D uncertain. In germline, CDR1 is DFQATT, CDR2 SNEGSKA (reference sequence). Trimming left V 3 bases short and J 2 bases short, with 11 bases between. The CDR3 covers 13 residues. For the CDR3, the DNA is TGCAGTGCTAGGACGGCTACCGCCTACGAGCAGTACTTC. Residues: CSARTATAYEQYF.

This chain uses TRBV7-9 with TRBJ1-2; D might be TRBD1 (5 bases). V was pared by 1 base and J by 6 bases, with 12 bases between. Germline loops: CDR1 SEHNR, CDR2 FQNEAQ (reference sequence). The CDR3 is 14 amino acids. CDR3 sequence (DNA): TGTGCCAGCAGCTTAGAGGGGACGGCGCATGGCTACACCTTC. It is translated as CASSLEGTAHGYTF.

The rearrangement uses TRBV29-1 and TRBJ2-2, with a possible D match to TRBD2 (7 bases). CDR1 and CDR2 from the germline V gene are SQVTM and ANQGSEA. The CDR3 is made up of 15 amino acids. This CDR3 is CSAVRTGGRTGELFF. For the CDR3, the DNA is TGCAGTGCTGTCCGGACGGGGGGCCGCACCGGGGAGCTGTTTTTT.

The chain links TRBV5-1 to TRBJ2-1; no definite D call. V was trimmed by 5 bases and J by 6 bases, leaving 15 bases between them. This CDR3 region has 14 residues. The V gene's germline CDR1 is SGHRS and CDR2 YFSETQ. CDR3 amino acids: CASRYESHSNEQFF. Here the CDR3 DNA reads TGCGCCAGCAGATACGAAAGTCACTCCAATGAGCAGTTCTTC. The entire variable domain, with the rest obtained from reference TRBV5-1 and TRBJ2-1, is as follows: KAGVTQTPRYLIKTRGQQVTLSCSPISGHRSVSWYQQTPGQGLQFLFEYFSETQRNKGNFPGRFSGRQFSNSRSEMNVSTLELGDSALYLCASRYESHSNEQFFGPGTRLTVL.

This chain links TRBV5-6 with TRBJ2-7; D gene uncertain. CDR1 is SGHDT and CDR2 is YYEEEE in the germline V gene. V was clipped by 5 bases and J by 1 base, with 13 bases between them. This CDR3 is 14 amino acids long. CDR3 in amino acids: CASSLSVPSYEQYF. For the CDR3, the DNA is TGTGCCAGCAGTTTATCAGTACCATCCTACGAGCAGTACTTC. Combining the CDR3 with reference TRBV5-6 and TRBJ2-7 gives the whole variable domain DAGVTQSPTHLIKTRGQQVTLRCSPKSGHDTVSWYQQALGQGPQFIFQYYEEEERQRGNFPDRFSGHQFPNYSSELNVNALLLGDSALYLCASSLSVPSYEQYFGPGTRLTVT.

The chain carries TRBV11-2 and TRBJ1-1; D uncertain. The CDR3 sequence is 14 residues long. Trimming shortened V by 5 bases and J by 1 base, and 11 bases separated the two germline ends. CDR1 and CDR2 from the germline V gene are SGHAT and FQNNGV. CDR3 amino acids: CASSLGHQNTEAFF. The CDR3 region has the DNA TGTGCCAGCAGCCTTGGCCATCAGAACACTGAAGCTTTCTTT.

The rearrangement joins TRBV4-2 to TRBJ1-3; D remains unclear. Germline V gene sequence: CDR1 LGHNA, CDR2 YNFKEQ. V lost 0 bases to trimming and J lost 8 bases, with 5 bases between them. CDR3 length: 12 residues. For the CDR3, the DNA is TGTGCCAGCAGCCAAGAAGGAGACACCATATATTTT. Its translation: CASSQEGDTIYF.

Many counts were recorded for this clonotype. The V call is TRBV4-3, the J call TRBJ2-2; 7 bases are a match to TRBD1. Germline CDR1 and CDR2: LGHNA and YSLEER. The CDR3 is 16 amino acids. V gave up 0 bases and J gave up 1 base; unmatched junction bases: 2. The CDR3 bases are TGCGCCAGCAGCCAAGATAGGGGGCGGAACACCGGGGAGCTGTTTTTT. It specifies CASSQDRGRNTGELFF.

The genes are TRBV30 and TRBJ2-1; no clear D. CDR3 length equals 13 residues. Looked up from germline, CDR1 is GTSNPN and CDR2 is SVGIG (reference sequence). V was pared by 1 base and J by 10 bases, with 14 bases between. CDR3 DNA: TGTGCCTGGAGTGGGGGTGAAAATGGGGAGCAGTTCTTC. Translating it yields CAWSGGENGEQFF.

The CDR3 DNA reads TGCAGCGTGGGACAGGGGGACGAGCAGTACTTC. Its translation is CSVGQGDEQYF. V usage is TRBV29-1 and J usage is TRBJ2-7; 11 nucleotides agree with TRBD1. V lost 6 bases, J lost 5 bases, and 0 bases stayed unmatched. The CDR3 loop spans 11 amino acids. In germline, CDR1 is SQVTM, CDR2 ANQGSEA.

The V and J genes are TRBV6-1 and TRBJ1-1; a possible D gene is TRBD1 (5 bases). Germline V gene data show CDR1 as MNHNS and CDR2 as SASEGT. The ends were cut back, 6 bases at V and 4 bases at J, with 18 bases in the middle. The CDR3 length is 15 residues. CDR3 protein: CASRNLSDRGTEAFF. The DNA of the CDR3 is TGTGCCAGCAGAAACCTCTCAGACAGAGGCACTGAAGCTTTCTTT.

The J gene is TRBJ1-5, the V gene TRBV27; TRBD1 is a possible D gene (5 bases). Germline V lookup: CDR1 MNHEY, CDR2 SMNVEV (reference sequence). The ends were cut back, 3 bases at V and 1 base at J, with 13 bases in the middle. This CDR3 has 16 amino acids. The CDR3, as DNA: TGTGCCAGCAGTTTGAGCCTTGCAGGGAGCAATCAGCCCCAGCATTTT. This gives the protein CASSLSLAGSNQPQHF.

This clonotype was observed a handful of times. The rearrangement joins TRBV30 to TRBJ2-5; TRBD1 matches 7 bases. In germline, CDR1 is GTSNPN, CDR2 SVGIG (reference sequence). V gave up 6 bases and J gave up 5 bases; unmatched junction bases: 15. This CDR3 region has 15 residues. The CDR3 coding sequence is TGTGCCTGCGCCATCTATCTGACAGGGCGGGAGACCCAGTACTTC. It encodes CACAIYLTGRETQYF.

A few counts support this clonotype. This clone may be a read error of a much larger clone one base away. Likely a read error: the CDR3 ends without its conserved phenylalanine or tryptophan. The chain is built from TRBV4-2 and TRBJ2-7, with D uncertain. Trimming stripped 0 bases from V and 2 bases from J, with 14 bases between. The CDR3 sequence is 16 residues long. The germline V gene has CDR1 LGHNA and CDR2 YNFKEQ. CDR3 DNA: TGTGCCAGCAGCCAAGACGAAACTCTTACTACCTACGAGCAGTACCTC. This codes for CASSQDETLTTYEQYL.

The genes are TRBV2 and TRBJ2-5, with TRBD2 identical over 11 bases. Germline V gene data show CDR1 as SNHLY and CDR2 as FYNNEI. V lost 0 bases, J lost 5 bases, and 5 bases stayed unmatched. This CDR3 has 16 residues. DNA for the CDR3: TGTGCCAGCAGTGAAGCTAGCGGGAGGGCCTTGGAGACCCAGTACTTC. It specifies CASSEASGRALETQYF.